This T cell receptor beta chain appears in the sequencing data of a study of post-analysis software for immune sequencing data. Study summary: In terms of disease course, relapsing-remitting, secondary progressive and progressive-relapsing multiple sclerosis were included. The study's findings and limits: When patients were compared with controls, about five TRBV segments were more frequent, TRBV5-6, TRBV5-1 and TRBV20-1 among them.

The sample holds a few counts of this clonotype. Antigen specificity is unknown. Per the germline V gene, CDR1 is PRHDT and CDR2 is FYEKMQ (reference sequence). There are 14 residues in the CDR3. Trimming took 5 bases from V and 0 from J, leaving 11 bases between them. The authors incorporated unique molecular identifiers into the TCR beta cDNA libraries. TCRdb re-called the PCR reads with MiXCR, one entry per CDR3 protein. The profile shows fewer than 550,000 distinct CDR3 sequences, approximately 31% of them singletons. The receptor's source is a girl under 18 with multiple sclerosis. V usage is TRBV13 and J usage is TRBJ2-7; no reliable D call. Material: blood. The CDR3 reads CASSPPGPSYEQYF. As DNA, the CDR3 is TGTGCCAGCAGCCCCCCCGGACCCTCCTACGAGCAGTACTTC.